One and the same sample provided the 29 T cell receptor beta chains below, sequenced in a study of shared clonotypes between healthy human individuals. Sequencing used immunoSEQ multiplex PCR; TCRdb keeps in-frame clones, though not all of them. The table has some 1.1 million clones, roughly 80% seen once. Source material: memory CD4+ T cells from PBMCs. This sample's subset: CD45RA-negative fraction. These receptors were collected from a man in his late teens or twenties in good health. Some clones in this sample may be carry-over from other donors' samples.

This clone came up a few times. The chain combines TRBV6-1 with TRBJ1-1; 9 nucleotides agree with TRBD1. CDR1 and CDR2 (germline): MNHNS, SASEGT. The CDR3 is 15 amino acids. Losses at the gene ends were 8 bases for V and 0 bases for J; bases not matched to a gene: 7. CDR3: CASGGTGTLNTEAFF. In DNA, the CDR3 is TGTGCCAGCGGGGGGACAGGGACATTGAACACTGAAGCTTTCTTT.

The J gene is TRBJ1-1, the V gene TRBV19; D remains unclear. The CDR3 consists of 13 residues. The V end was cut by 6 bases, the J end by 1 base, with 9 bases between. Germline loops: CDR1 LNHDA, CDR2 SQIVND (reference sequence). The CDR3 sequence: CASSKPPNTEAFF. DNA for the CDR3: TGTGCCAGTAGCAAGCCTCCGAACACTGAAGCTTTCTTT.

This clone was found many times. V usage is TRBV9 and J usage is TRBJ1-5; possible D gene TRBD1, 5 bases. The CDR3 is 13 residues long. In germline, CDR1 is SGDLS, CDR2 YYNGEE. Trimming left V 4 bases short and J 4 bases short, with 9 bases between. The CDR3 region is CASSFGTNQPQHF. The CDR3 nucleotides are TGTGCCAGCAGCTTCGGGACGAATCAGCCCCAGCATTTT.

The rearrangement uses TRBV5-4 and TRBJ2-5, with TRBD1 matching 9 bases. There are 20 residues in the CDR3. Germline loops: CDR1 SGHNT, CDR2 YYREEE (reference sequence). The V gene end was trimmed by 4 bases and the J gene end by 1 base; junction bases not matched to a gene: 20. The CDR3 reads CASSPRRSLDRGRSQETQYF. The CDR3 DNA reads TGTGCCAGCAGCCCGAGACGTAGTCTGGACAGGGGTCGTAGCCAAGAGACCCAGTACTTC. Variable domain in full (rest from reference TRBV5-4 and TRBJ2-5): ETGVTQSPTHLIKTRGQQVTLRCSSQSGHNTVSWYQQALGQGPQFIFQYYREEENGRGNFPPRFSGLQFPNYSSELNVNALELDDSALYLCASSPRRSLDRGRSQETQYFGPGTRLLVL.

CDR3 sequence: CASSEGVGTGMDTQYF. The CDR3 DNA reads TGTGCCAGCAGCGAGGGGGTAGGAACAGGGATGGATACGCAGTATTTT. The chain carries TRBV9 and TRBJ2-3, with D maybe TRBD1 (6 bases). V dropped 3 bases and J dropped 6 bases, with 20 bases sitting between them. The CDR3 has 16 residues. From germline, CDR1 is SGDLS and CDR2 YYNGEE.

The chain has TRBV10-1 and TRBJ2-7; D gene ambiguous. Trimming stripped 0 bases from V and 6 bases from J, with 9 bases between. Germline-derived CDR1 and CDR2 are WNHNN and SYGVQD (reference sequence). There are 13 residues in the CDR3. The CDR3 loop is CASSESTFREQYF. CDR3 nucleotide sequence: TGCGCCAGCAGTGAGTCGACCTTCCGCGAGCAGTACTTC.

The V and J genes are TRBV10-3 and TRBJ2-2, with D possibly matching TRBD1 (6 bases). The V and J ends lost 4 bases and 3 bases respectively, with 9 bases between them. Germline V lookup: CDR1 ENHRY, CDR2 SYGVKD. The CDR3 extends over 14 amino acids. The CDR3 nucleotides are TGTGCCATCAGTGGGGACACTTACACCGGGGAGCTGTTTTTT. It translates to CAISGDTYTGELFF.

V gene TRBV2 combines with J gene TRBJ1-1, with D uncertain. The CDR3 consists of 13 residues. The germline CDR1 and CDR2 sequences are SNHLY and FYNNEI. The V and J ends lost 1 base and 3 bases respectively, with 6 bases between them. As DNA, the CDR3 is TGTGCCAGCAGTGAAGGGGTTTACACTGAAGCTTTCTTT. Translating it yields CASSEGVYTEAFF.

As regards this clone: A much larger clone lies one base from this, so it may be a read error. The same CDR3 also results from other DNA sequences found in this sample. The chain uses TRBV5-4 and TRBJ1-2; 7 bases match TRBD1. V dropped 4 bases and J dropped 4; count of bases not matched to a gene: 4. Germline loops: CDR1 SGHNT, CDR2 YYREEE (reference sequence). The CDR3 has 13 residues. In DNA form, the CDR3 reads TGTGCCAGCAGCCGGGACAGTTCCTATGGCTACACCTTC. Its protein is CASSRDSSYGYTF.

The chain uses TRBV5-1 and TRBJ1-2; a weak D match, TRBD1 (6 bases). V dropped 0 bases and J dropped 4 bases, with 10 bases sitting between them. CDR3 length equals 14 residues. CDR1 and CDR2 from the germline V gene are SGHRS and YFSETQ. CDR3 loop: CASSLGGRSYGYTF. In DNA form, the CDR3 reads TGCGCCAGCAGCTTGGGGGGGCGTTCCTATGGCTACACCTTC.

This clone turned up a few times. The V and J genes are TRBV30 and TRBJ1-2, with no clear D. Germline CDR1 reads GTSNPN; CDR2 reads SVGIG (reference sequence). The V and J ends lost 5 bases and 0 bases respectively, with 13 bases between them. The CDR3 consists of 14 residues. The CDR3 loop reads CAWGSTYSNYGYTF. CDR3 nucleotide sequence: TGTGCCTGGGGATCGACGTACTCTAACTATGGCTACACCTTC. The complete variable domain, with remaining parts taken from reference TRBV30 and TRBJ1-2, reads SQTIHQWPATLVQPVGSPLSLECTVEGTSNPNLYWYRQAAGRGLQLLFYSVGIGQISSEVPQNLSASRPQDRQFILSSKKLLLSDSGFYLCAWGSTYSNYGYTFGSGTRLTVV.

The sample holds a few counts of this clone. V and J are TRBV6-1 and TRBJ2-7, with D maybe TRBD2 (6 bases). V was clipped by 2 bases and J by 4 bases, with 15 bases between them. Germline loops: CDR1 MNHNS, CDR2 SASEGT. The length of the CDR3 is 15 residues. The DNA for the CDR3 is TGTGCCAGCAGTGAAATCGGAGGGCTCGCATACGAGCAGTACTTC. Translating gives CASSEIGGLAYEQYF.

V usage is TRBV5-6 and J usage is TRBJ1-3, with 7 bases aligning to TRBD1. V shed 0 bases, J shed 3 bases, and the junction held 6 bases outside the gene matches. CDR1 is SGHDT and CDR2 is YYEEEE in the germline V gene. The CDR3 has 16 amino acids. The CDR3 sequence is CASSLAEGARGNTIYF. The CDR3 DNA reads as TGTGCCAGCAGCTTGGCCGAGGGGGCCCGTGGAAACACCATATATTTT. Variable domain in full (rest from reference TRBV5-6 and TRBJ1-3): DAGVTQSPTHLIKTRGQQVTLRCSPKSGHDTVSWYQQALGQGPQFIFQYYEEEERQRGNFPDRFSGHQFPNYSSELNVNALLLGDSALYLCASSLAEGARGNTIYFGEGSWLTVV.

This CDR3 reads CAIAALLAGVDVADTQYF. The DNA for the CDR3 is TGTGCCATCGCCGCACTACTAGCGGGAGTCGATGTGGCAGATACGCAGTATTTT. The chain couples TRBV10-3 to TRBJ2-3; 11 nucleotides align to TRBD2. Germline V gene sequence: CDR1 ENHRY, CDR2 SYGVKD. J gave up 4 bases and V 8 bases, and 17 bases lay outside the gene matches. There are 18 residues in the CDR3.

The CDR3 coding sequence is TGCGCCAGCAGCTTGGTCGCGCTCGGTGAGCAGTTCTTC. Protein product: CASSLVALGEQFF. The V gene is TRBV5-1, the J gene TRBJ2-1; D is ambiguous. Trimming stripped 0 bases from V and 9 bases from J, with 10 bases between. Germline V gene sequence: CDR1 SGHRS, CDR2 YFSETQ. This CDR3 is 13 amino acids long.

This clone came up once. The chain uses TRBV5-4 and TRBJ2-5, with D perhaps matching TRBD2 (6 bases). The CDR3 is 17 residues long. The germline V and J ends were trimmed by 4 bases and 2 bases, with 21 bases remaining between them. CDR1 and CDR2 from the germline V gene are SGHNT and YYREEE (reference sequence). This chain's CDR3 is CASSLGGLTWGQETQYF. The DNA of the CDR3 is TGTGCCAGCAGCCTTGGGGGACTGACGTGGGGTCAAGAGACCCAGTACTTC.

V gene TRBV7-9 combines with J gene TRBJ2-6; D gene unclear. This CDR3 contains 12 residues. Per germline, CDR1 SEHNR and CDR2 FQNEAQ (reference sequence). V was pared by 10 bases and J by 1 base, with 5 bases between. CDR3 sequence: CATASGANVLTF. For the CDR3, the DNA is TGTGCCACCGCGTCTGGGGCCAACGTCCTGACTTTC.

This clone was observed a handful of times. Other DNA sequences in the same sample also yield this CDR3. For the CDR3, the DNA is TGTGCCAGCAGTTCGACAGGGAACTATGGCTACACCTTC. It encodes CASSSTGNYGYTF. The chain uses TRBV6-1 and TRBJ1-2; 7 bases align to TRBD1. CDR1 is MNHNS, CDR2 SASEGT, per germline. V gave up 5 bases and J gave up 2 bases; unmatched junction bases: 2. CDR3 size: 13 residues.

The V call is TRBV5-4, the J call TRBJ2-3; no definite D call. CDR1 SGHNT and CDR2 YYREEE come from the germline V gene (reference sequence). V lost 0 bases to trimming and J lost 1 base, with 6 bases between them. This CDR3 has 14 amino acids. CDR3 sequence reads: CASSLGQRTDTQYF. The CDR3 DNA is TGTGCCAGCAGCTTGGGACAACGCACAGATACGCAGTATTTT.

This chain uses TRBV7-3 with TRBJ2-4, with 9 bases that match TRBD1. Germline values: CDR1 SGHTA, CDR2 FQGTGA. J gave up 7 bases and V 4 bases, and 17 bases lay outside the gene matches. The CDR3 runs to 18 residues. This chain's CDR3 is CASSSPLGTGTGTNIQYF. As DNA, the CDR3 is TGTGCCAGCAGCTCTCCGCTCGGGACCGGGACAGGGACGAACATTCAGTACTTC.

A few counts support this clone. The chain links TRBV28 to TRBJ1-1, with D possibly being TRBD1 (5 bases). V was shortened by 4 bases and J by 5 bases, with 14 bases between the two germline ends. The germline gives CDR1 MDHEN, CDR2 SYDVKM. This CDR3 comprises 14 residues. CDR3 nucleotide sequence: TGTGCCAGCAGTTATATGGGGGTGGGGACTGAAGCTTTCTTT. It codes for CASSYMGVGTEAFF.

The CDR3 nucleotides are TGTGCCAGCAGCTTAGCTCACTACAATGAGCAGTTCTTC. It specifies CASSLAHYNEQFF. The chain is built from TRBV7-8 and TRBJ2-1; the D is unclear. V was trimmed by 0 bases and J by 3 bases, leaving 3 bases between them. The CDR3 covers 13 residues. Germline values: CDR1 SGHVS, CDR2 FQNEAQ.

This chain links TRBV5-1 with TRBJ1-2; possibly TRBD1 for D (6 bases). Trimming left V 4 bases short and J 5 bases short, with 12 bases between. Germline V CDR1 and CDR2: SGHRS, YFSETQ. The CDR3 runs 13 residues. This chain's CDR3 is CASSTNREYGYTF. CDR3 sequence (DNA): TGCGCCAGCAGCACCAACAGGGAATATGGCTACACCTTC.

This chain joins TRBV11-2 and TRBJ1-1; no reliable D call. CDR1 is SGHAT, CDR2 FQNNGV, per germline. V dropped 6 bases and J dropped 0 bases, with 8 bases sitting between them. This CDR3 comprises 13 residues. CDR3 in amino acids: CASRVHLNTEAFF. The CDR3 bases are TGTGCCAGCAGAGTCCACTTGAACACTGAAGCTTTCTTT.

The chain carries TRBV13 and TRBJ2-3, with 10 bases identical to TRBD1. The ends lost 5 bases at V and 8 bases at J; junction bases unmatched: 16. The CDR3 has 17 amino acids. From germline, CDR1 is PRHDT and CDR2 FYEKMQ (reference sequence). The CDR3 coding sequence is TGTGCCAGCAGCCTAGACAGGGGGCGCACGGTGGGAGGTACGCAGTATTTT. Protein: CASSLDRGRTVGGTQYF.

The J gene is TRBJ1-2, the V gene TRBV6-5; D is unresolved. Trimming took 2 bases from V and 2 from J, leaving 9 bases between them. Germline values: CDR1 MNHEY, CDR2 SVGAGI. The CDR3 is made up of 14 amino acids. The CDR3 reads CASSYGLGNYGYTF. The CDR3 DNA follows: TGTGCCAGCAGTTACGGGCTGGGAAACTATGGCTACACCTTC.

This clone was recorded once. Its ends do not fully match the called genes, so a read error is possible. The J gene is TRBJ2-7, the V gene TRBV6-1; no clear D gene. In germline, CDR1 is MNHNS, CDR2 SASEGT. The CDR3 loop spans 12 amino acids. CDR3: CASSEWQYGQYF. The CDR3 bases are TGTGCCAGCAGTGAATGGCAGTACGGGCAGTACTTC.

This chain connects TRBV27 to TRBJ1-3; D not certain. The germline CDR1 and CDR2 sequences are MNHEY and SMNVEV (reference sequence). V was clipped by 2 bases and J by 5 bases, with 13 bases between them. The CDR3 is 15 amino acids. CDR3 loop: CASSLTVDRRNTIYF. The CDR3 bases are TGTGCCAGCAGTTTAACTGTTGACCGGAGAAACACCATATATTTT.

As DNA, the CDR3 is TGTGCCAGCTCACCCATTAGGACAGATTTTTATGGCTACACCTTC. Amino acids: CASSPIRTDFYGYTF. The J gene is TRBJ1-2, the V gene TRBV18, with a weak D call TRBD1 (6 bases). This CDR3 spans 15 amino acids. V was pared by 3 bases and J by 5 bases, with 16 bases between. Germline CDR1 is KGHSH and CDR2 is LQKENI.